Below are 14 T cell receptor beta chains sequenced from a single sample in a study of T-cell memory formation after mild COVID-19. Each CDR3 protein is one row after TCRdb ran MiXCR on the 5' RACE reads. The sample holds 150,000 to 200,000 distinct CDR3 sequences, more than 14% seen once. The sample was PBMCs or a T cell subset sorted from them (not recorded which). The receptor source for this set is an adult woman who had mild COVID-19 (a few samples of this study predate the infection). Cell type and time point are not known.

The chain uses TRBV3-1 and TRBJ2-7; no clear D. Germline loops: CDR1 LGHDT, CDR2 YNNKEL (reference sequence). CDR3 length equals 16 residues. V was clipped by 3 bases and J by 0 bases, with 15 bases between them. For the CDR3, the DNA is TGTGCCAGCAGCCAGATTGCGACATGGAGCTCCTACGAGCAGTACTTC. Translated, it gives CASSQIATWSSYEQYF.

The chain joins TRBV27 to TRBJ2-5; D call uncertain. Trimming shortened V by 5 bases and J by 4 bases, and 14 bases separated the two germline ends. Germline assignment: CDR1 MNHEY and CDR2 SMNVEV (reference sequence). CDR3 size: 14 residues. CDR3 DNA sequence: TGTGCCAGCAGTCAAGCAATAGAAGGAGAGACCCAGTACTTC. Residues: CASSQAIEGETQYF.

The rearrangement links TRBV7-2 to TRBJ1-1; D unclear. CDR1 and CDR2 (germline): SGHTA, FQGNSA. This CDR3 spans 14 amino acids. Trimming removed 5 bases from V and 0 bases from J, with 10 bases in between. The CDR3 sequence is CASSARTVNTEAFF. CDR3 DNA sequence: TGTGCCAGCAGCGCAAGGACGGTGAACACTGAAGCTTTCTTT.

This clonotype was found a few times. This chain links TRBV12-5 with TRBJ2-1, with TRBD2 as a possible D gene (6 bases). The CDR3 extends over 17 amino acids. V lost 7 bases and J 3 bases, leaving 22 bases between the germline ends. Looked up from germline, CDR1 is LGHNT and CDR2 is FRNRAP. As DNA, the CDR3 is TGTGCTAGTGCTCCCCAGGGCGGGACTCCGCTCTACAATGAGCAGTTCTTC. Translation gives CASAPQGGTPLYNEQFF.

The V and J genes are TRBV12-3 or TRBV12-4 and TRBJ1-4, with no clear D. This CDR3 has 13 amino acids. The V gene lost 2 bases and the J gene lost 8 bases, with 9 bases spanning the gap. DNA for the CDR3: TGTGCCAGCAGTTTAAGGGCATCGGAAAAACTGTTTTTT. Translation: CASSLRASEKLFF.

This clonotype has just a few counts. The V gene is TRBV9, the J gene TRBJ2-7; no definite D call. Germline CDR1 reads SGDLS; CDR2 reads YYNGEE. V lost 0 bases and J 4 bases, leaving 14 bases between the germline ends. This CDR3 is built from 15 residues. The CDR3 loop reads CASSVAEAAVYEQYF. The CDR3 bases are TGTGCCAGCAGCGTAGCTGAGGCGGCAGTATACGAGCAGTACTTC.

This clonotype was detected only a few times. The rearrangement uses TRBV7-6 and TRBJ1-1; D gene unclear. The CDR3 spans 15 residues. V gave up 4 bases and J gave up 1 base, with 13 bases separating them. CDR1 SGHVS and CDR2 FNYEAQ come from the germline V gene. The CDR3 sequence is CASSSHGSGNTEAFF. DNA for the CDR3: TGTGCCAGCAGCTCCCACGGGTCCGGGAACACTGAAGCTTTCTTT.

This clonotype came up a few times. This rearrangement joins TRBV4-2 to TRBJ2-7, with D unresolved. CDR1 is LGHNA and CDR2 is YNFKEQ in the germline V gene. Trimming removed 1 base at V and 2 bases at J, with 9 bases between. The CDR3 is 14 residues long. The CDR3 sequence: CASSQVDATYEQYF. The CDR3, as DNA: TGTGCCAGCAGCCAAGTTGACGCAACCTACGAGCAGTACTTC.

J is TRBJ2-5 and V is TRBV3-1; D may be TRBD1 or TRBD2 (6 bases each). The CDR3 length is 15 residues. Trimming stripped 4 bases from V and 0 bases from J, with 12 bases between. Germline loops: CDR1 LGHDT, CDR2 YNNKEL (reference sequence). The CDR3 DNA reads TGTGCCAGCAGCCCGGGGGCTCCGTACCAAGAGACCCAGTACTTC. Residues: CASSPGAPYQETQYF.

This sequence joins TRBV12-3 or TRBV12-4 and TRBJ1-2; no clear D. There are 15 residues in the CDR3. V gave up 7 bases and J gave up 2 bases, with 17 bases separating them. The CDR3 nucleotides are TGTGCCAGCACCTTGGAGTATCGGGTGAACTATGGCTACACCTTC. It translates to CASTLEYRVNYGYTF.

This clonotype was detected a few times. V and J are TRBV3-1 and TRBJ1-3; weak D call: TRBD1 (6 bases). This CDR3 has 15 residues. CDR1 is LGHDT and CDR2 is YNNKEL in the germline V gene (reference sequence). V lost 6 bases and J 5 bases, leaving 17 bases between the germline ends. CDR3 residues: CASSLKTGRRNTIYF. The CDR3 DNA reads TGTGCCAGCAGTCTTAAAACAGGGAGAAGAAACACCATATATTTT.

The J gene is TRBJ2-2, the V gene TRBV6-6; TRBD1 aligns across 7 bases. CDR1 and CDR2 (germline): MNHNY, SVGAGI (reference sequence). Trimming at V came to 5 bases and at J to 1 base, leaving 7 bases not matched to a gene. This CDR3 spans 16 amino acids. CDR3 sequence: CASSDPRDRNTGELFF. Written as DNA, the CDR3 is TGTGCCAGCAGTGACCCCCGGGACAGGAACACCGGGGAGCTGTTTTTT.

This sequence joins TRBV9 and TRBJ2-3; possibly TRBD1 for D (5 bases). The germline V gene encodes CDR1 SGDLS and CDR2 YYNGEE. CDR3 size: 19 residues. V was pared by 4 bases and J by 5 bases, with 29 bases between. CDR3 region: CASSPPRSDTVWLGDTQYF. CDR3 DNA: TGTGCCAGCAGCCCCCCACGATCGGACACGGTATGGTTAGGAGATACGCAGTATTTT.

This clonotype was seen at least ten times. This sequence joins TRBV4-2 and TRBJ2-1; 7 nucleotides agree with TRBD2. The CDR3 runs to 18 residues. CDR1 and CDR2 from the germline V gene are LGHNA and YNFKEQ. V was pared by 0 bases and J by 2 bases, with 10 bases of the junction left unmatched. The DNA of the CDR3 is TGTGCCAGCAGCCAAGATGGTTCGAGACTAGCTCCCTACAATGAGCAGTTCTTC. It translates to CASSQDGSRLAPYNEQFF.